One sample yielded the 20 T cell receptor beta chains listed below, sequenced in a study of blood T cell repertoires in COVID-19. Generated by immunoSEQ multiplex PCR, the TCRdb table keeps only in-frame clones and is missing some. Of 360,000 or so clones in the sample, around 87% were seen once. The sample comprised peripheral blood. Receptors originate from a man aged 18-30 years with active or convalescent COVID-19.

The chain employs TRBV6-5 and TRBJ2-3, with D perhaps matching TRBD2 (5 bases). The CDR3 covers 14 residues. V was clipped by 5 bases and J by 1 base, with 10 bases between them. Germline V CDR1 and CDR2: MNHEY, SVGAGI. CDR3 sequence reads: CASSPRGGTDTQYF. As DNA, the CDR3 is TGTGCCAGCAGTCCCCGGGGAGGCACAGATACGCAGTATTTT.

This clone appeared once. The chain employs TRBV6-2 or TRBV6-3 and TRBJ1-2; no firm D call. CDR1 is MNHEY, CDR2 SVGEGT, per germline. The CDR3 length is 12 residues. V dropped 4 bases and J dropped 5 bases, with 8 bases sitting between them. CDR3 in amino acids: CASSFPVYGYTF. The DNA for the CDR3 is TGTGCCAGCAGTTTCCCCGTGTATGGCTACACCTTC.

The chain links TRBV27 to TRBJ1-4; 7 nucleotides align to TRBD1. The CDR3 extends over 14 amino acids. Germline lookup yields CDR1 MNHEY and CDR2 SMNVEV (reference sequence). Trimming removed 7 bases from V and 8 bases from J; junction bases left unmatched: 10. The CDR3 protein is CASTPGQMTEKLFF. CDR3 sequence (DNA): TGTGCCAGCACCCCGGGACAGATGACCGAAAAACTGTTTTTT.

CDR3 bases: TGTGCCAGCAGCCGTTATTCCCGGGACAGCCTCACTTCTAACTATGGCTACACCTTC. This encodes CASSRYSRDSLTSNYGYTF. The chain employs TRBV7-8 and TRBJ1-2; 7 bases align to TRBD1. Per the germline V gene, CDR1 is SGHVS and CDR2 is FQNEAQ. This CDR3 has 19 amino acids. V lost 5 bases and J lost 0; bases outside the gene matches: 18.

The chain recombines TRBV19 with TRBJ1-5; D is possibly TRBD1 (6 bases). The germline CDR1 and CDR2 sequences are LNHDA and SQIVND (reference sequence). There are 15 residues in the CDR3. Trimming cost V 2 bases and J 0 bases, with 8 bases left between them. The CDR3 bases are TGTGCCAGTAGTATAATGACAGGTAGCAATCAGCCCCAGCATTTT. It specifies CASSIMTGSNQPQHF.

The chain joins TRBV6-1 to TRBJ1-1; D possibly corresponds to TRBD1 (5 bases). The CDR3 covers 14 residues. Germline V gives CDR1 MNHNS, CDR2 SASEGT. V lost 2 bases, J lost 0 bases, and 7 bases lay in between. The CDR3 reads CASSEQGMNTEAFF. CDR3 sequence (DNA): TGTGCCAGCAGTGAACAGGGCATGAACACTGAAGCTTTCTTT.

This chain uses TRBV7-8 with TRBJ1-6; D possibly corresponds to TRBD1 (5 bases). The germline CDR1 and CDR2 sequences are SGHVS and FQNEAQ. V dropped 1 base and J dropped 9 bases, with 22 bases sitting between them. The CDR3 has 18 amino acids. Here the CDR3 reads CASSLGVVGAGWFSPLHF. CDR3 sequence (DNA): TGTGCCAGCAGCTTAGGGGTGGTAGGGGCAGGGTGGTTTTCACCCCTCCACTTT.

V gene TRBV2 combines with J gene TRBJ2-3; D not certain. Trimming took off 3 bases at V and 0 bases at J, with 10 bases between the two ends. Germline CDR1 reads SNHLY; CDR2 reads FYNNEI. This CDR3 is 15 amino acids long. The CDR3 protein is CASSDLQKSTDTQYF. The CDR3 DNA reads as TGTGCCAGCAGTGACTTGCAGAAGAGCACAGATACGCAGTATTTT.

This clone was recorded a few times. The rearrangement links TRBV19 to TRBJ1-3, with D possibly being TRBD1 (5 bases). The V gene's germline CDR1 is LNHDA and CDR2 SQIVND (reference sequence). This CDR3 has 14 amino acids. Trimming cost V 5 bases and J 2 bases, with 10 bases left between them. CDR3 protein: CASSVGTAGNTIYF. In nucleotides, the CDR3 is TGTGCCAGTAGTGTCGGGACTGCTGGAAACACCATATATTTT.

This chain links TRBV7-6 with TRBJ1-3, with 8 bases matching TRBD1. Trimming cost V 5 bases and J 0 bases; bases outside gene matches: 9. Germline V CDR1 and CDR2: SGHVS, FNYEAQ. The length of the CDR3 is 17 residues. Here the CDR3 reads CASSPRDRKDSGNTIYF. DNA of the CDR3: TGTGCCAGCAGCCCGAGGGACAGGAAAGACTCTGGAAACACCATATATTTT.

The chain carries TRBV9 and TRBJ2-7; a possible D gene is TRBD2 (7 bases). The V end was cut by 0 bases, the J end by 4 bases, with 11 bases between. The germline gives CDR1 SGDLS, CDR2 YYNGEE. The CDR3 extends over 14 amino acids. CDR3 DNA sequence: TGTGCCAGCAGCGTAGAAGGGGGGGCTTACGAGCAGTACTTC. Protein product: CASSVEGGAYEQYF.

The chain's CDR3 is CASSIDPSVEGQPQHF. The DNA for the CDR3 is TGTGCCAGTAGTATAGACCCCTCTGTTGAGGGACAGCCCCAGCATTTT. The V gene is TRBV19, the J gene TRBJ1-5; no clear D gene. Deletions cut 0 bases from V and 7 bases from J, with 16 bases between. This CDR3 has 16 amino acids. Germline CDR1 LNHDA, CDR2 SQIVND (reference sequence).

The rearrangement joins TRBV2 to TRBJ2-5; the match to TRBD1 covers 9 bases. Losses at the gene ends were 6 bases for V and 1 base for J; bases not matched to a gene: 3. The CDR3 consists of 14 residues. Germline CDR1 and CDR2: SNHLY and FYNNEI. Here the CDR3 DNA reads TGTGCCAGCAGGGGGGACAGGGTCCAAGAGACCCAGTACTTC. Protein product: CASRGDRVQETQYF.

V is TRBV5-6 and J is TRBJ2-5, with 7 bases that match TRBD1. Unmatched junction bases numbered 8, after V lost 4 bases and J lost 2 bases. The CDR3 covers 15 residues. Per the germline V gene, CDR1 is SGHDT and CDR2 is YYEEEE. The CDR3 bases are TGTGCCAGCAGCGCAACCGGGACAGTACAAGAGACCCAGTACTTC. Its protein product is CASSATGTVQETQYF.

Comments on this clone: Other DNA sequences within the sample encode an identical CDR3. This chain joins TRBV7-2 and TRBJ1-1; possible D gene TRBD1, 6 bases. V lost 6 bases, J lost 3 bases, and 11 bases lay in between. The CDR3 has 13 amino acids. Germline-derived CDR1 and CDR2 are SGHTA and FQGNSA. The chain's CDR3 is CASSLQGYTEAFF. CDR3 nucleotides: TGTGCCAGCAGTTTGCAGGGGTACACTGAAGCTTTCTTT.

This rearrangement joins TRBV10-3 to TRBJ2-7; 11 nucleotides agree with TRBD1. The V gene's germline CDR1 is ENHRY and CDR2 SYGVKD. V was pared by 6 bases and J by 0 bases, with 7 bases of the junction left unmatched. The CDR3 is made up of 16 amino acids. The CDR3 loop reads CAISFGQGADSYEQYF. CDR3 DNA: TGTGCCATCAGCTTTGGACAGGGGGCGGACTCCTACGAGCAGTACTTC.

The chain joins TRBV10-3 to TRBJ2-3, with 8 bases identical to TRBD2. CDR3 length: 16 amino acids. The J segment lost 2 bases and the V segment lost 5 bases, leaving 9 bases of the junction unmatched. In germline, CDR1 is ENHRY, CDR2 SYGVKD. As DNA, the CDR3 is TGTGCCATCAGTCAGGGGATAGCGGGGATCACAGATACGCAGTATTTT. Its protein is CAISQGIAGITDTQYF.

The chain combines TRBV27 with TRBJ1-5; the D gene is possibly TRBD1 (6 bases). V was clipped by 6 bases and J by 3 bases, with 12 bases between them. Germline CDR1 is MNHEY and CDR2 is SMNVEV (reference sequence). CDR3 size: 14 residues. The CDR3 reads CASRGAGDNQPQHF. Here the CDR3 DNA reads TGTGCCAGCAGGGGGGCAGGGGACAATCAGCCCCAGCATTTT.

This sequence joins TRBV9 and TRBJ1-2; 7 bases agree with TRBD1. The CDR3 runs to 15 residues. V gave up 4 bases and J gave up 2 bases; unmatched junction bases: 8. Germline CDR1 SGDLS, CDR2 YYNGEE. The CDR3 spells CASSPSGTENYGYTF. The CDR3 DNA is TGTGCCAGCAGCCCCTCCGGGACAGAGAACTATGGCTACACCTTC.

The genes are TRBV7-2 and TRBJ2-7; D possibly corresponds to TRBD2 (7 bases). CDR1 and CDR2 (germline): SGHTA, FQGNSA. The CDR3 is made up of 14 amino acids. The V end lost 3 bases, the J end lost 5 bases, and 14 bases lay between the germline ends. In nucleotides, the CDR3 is TGTGCCAGCAGCTTTTGGGGGGGGCCAGACGAGCAGTACTTC. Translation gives CASSFWGGPDEQYF.